The next 19 T cell receptor beta chains were all read from a single sample in a study of T cell repertoires in cytomegalovirus infection. TCRdb used MiXCR to reprocess the reads, holding one entry per CDR3 protein. The sample lists roughly 230,000 distinct CDR3 sequences, 6% to 8% seen once, with roughly 6.5% in the top ten. Input material: PBMCs. The receptors stem from a human donor in good health (CMV status not recorded). Some clones in this sample may be carry-over from other donors' samples.

This clonotype was seen at least ten times. As the CDR3 is not closed by the conserved phenylalanine or tryptophan, this likely results from a read error. The DNA is left out, because the CDR3 cannot be placed on it with certainty; the CDR3 is given as TCRdb lists it. CDR3 in amino acids: CASKVGALRL. This chain connects TRBV28 to TRBJ1-2; TRBD1, the table's D call, was not compared with the DNA. Including both end residues, the CDR3 is 10 amino acids long. Germline CDR1 and CDR2: MDHEN and SYDVKM.

The chain couples TRBV19 to TRBJ1-2; D gene ambiguous. The CDR3 is made up of 12 amino acids. Looked up from germline, CDR1 is LNHDA and CDR2 is SQIVND (reference sequence). The V gene lost 4 bases and the J gene lost 7 bases, with 10 bases spanning the gap. The CDR3 DNA follows: TGTGCCAGTAGTACTCAGTCGATTGGCTACACCTTC. This codes for CASSTQSIGYTF. Full variable domain (outside the CDR3, taken from reference TRBV19 and TRBJ1-2): DGGITQSPKYLFRKEGQNVTLSCEQNLNHDAMYWYRQDPGQGLRLIYYSQIVNDFQKGDIAEGYSVSREKKESFPLTVTSAQKNPTAFYLCASSTQSIGYTFGSGTRLTVV.

The table lists this clonotype with many counts. The genes are TRBV7-2 and TRBJ1-1, with a weak D call TRBD1 (6 bases). The ends were cut back, 4 bases at V and 10 bases at J, with 10 bases in the middle. Per germline, CDR1 SGHTA and CDR2 FQGNSA. The CDR3 has 11 residues. The CDR3 nucleotides are TGTGCCAGCAGCTCCGGGGGGGCAGCTTTCTTT. Translating it yields CASSSGGAAFF.

This clonotype was seen many times. The genes are TRBV7-3 and TRBJ2-5; weak D call: TRBD2 (7 bases). V was cut by 5 bases and J by 0 bases, with 16 bases left in between. Germline CDR1 is SGHTA and CDR2 is FQGTGA. The CDR3 spans 16 residues. The CDR3 region has the DNA TGTGCCAGCAGCCCCCGAGGGGGGAGGGACCAAGAGACCCAGTACTTC. Residues: CASSPRGGRDQETQYF.

The table lists this clonotype with many counts. The V call is TRBV11-1, the J call TRBJ1-1; D gene unclear. CDR1 is SGHAT and CDR2 is FQDESV in the germline V gene (reference sequence). The CDR3 sequence is 15 residues long. Trimming stripped 5 bases from V and 5 bases from J, with 18 bases between. The CDR3 reads CASSPRVGSETEAFF. CDR3 coding DNA: TGTGCCAGCAGCCCCCGAGTGGGGAGCGAGACTGAAGCTTTCTTT.

This clonotype was observed a few times. The chain links TRBV27 to TRBJ2-3; D might be TRBD2 (5 bases). Trimming cost V 7 bases and J 4 bases, with 15 bases left between them. This CDR3 region has 14 residues. Per germline, CDR1 MNHEY and CDR2 SMNVEV (reference sequence). CDR3: CASIEGSRADTQYF. The CDR3 region has the DNA TGTGCCAGCATCGAGGGATCACGCGCAGATACGCAGTATTTT.

This chain connects TRBV2 to TRBJ2-1, with 8 bases lining up with TRBD1. CDR1 is SNHLY, CDR2 FYNNEI, per germline. With V trimmed by 3 bases and J by 7 bases, 8 bases remained unmatched. CDR3 length equals 15 residues. In nucleotides, the CDR3 is TGTGCCAGCAGTGAGGCAGGGGGCGTACGAAATGAGCAGTTCTTC. Its protein is CASSEAGGVRNEQFF.

This clonotype was found many times. The chain is built from TRBV12-3 or TRBV12-4 and TRBJ1-2; D uncertain. The CDR3 covers 15 residues. Trimming removed 2 bases at V and 3 bases at J, with 13 bases between. The CDR3 nucleotides read TGTGCCAGCAGTTTATCTGACATAGAGTACTATGGCTACACCTTC. Translating it yields CASSLSDIEYYGYTF.

This clonotype was seen repeatedly, ten times or more. DNA of the CDR3: TGTGCCAGTGTGGGAGGGGATTCCTACGAGCAGTACTTC. Residues: CASVGGDSYEQYF. The J gene is TRBJ2-7, the V gene TRBV27, with 7 nucleotides matching TRBD2. The CDR3 spans 13 residues. V was clipped by 9 bases and J by 1 base; unmatched bases: 6. Germline V gene lookup returns CDR1 MNHEY and CDR2 SMNVEV (reference sequence).

This clonotype appeared many times. DNA of the CDR3: TGTGCCAGCAGCGTTACAGGCAATCAGCCCCAGCATTTT. Its protein is CASSVTGNQPQHF. This chain joins TRBV11-2 and TRBJ1-5; no clear D gene. The CDR3 spans 13 residues. Germline V gene sequence: CDR1 SGHAT, CDR2 FQNNGV. Trimming stripped 5 bases from V and 2 bases from J, with 7 bases between.

This clonotype came up many times. CDR3 coding DNA: TGTGCCAGCAGCCCATACGACAGGGCAGCGGGCACTGAAGCTTTCTTT. Protein sequence: CASSPYDRAAGTEAFF. V usage is TRBV3-1 and J usage is TRBJ1-1; the match to TRBD1 covers 7 bases. CDR1 LGHDT and CDR2 YNNKEL come from the germline V gene (reference sequence). This CDR3 spans 16 amino acids. Trimming at V came to 4 bases and at J to 4 bases, leaving 12 bases not matched to a gene.

This clonotype was counted ten times or more. The genes are TRBV6-2 or TRBV6-3 and TRBJ1-1, with 7 bases fitting TRBD1. The CDR3 is 14 residues long. Per germline, CDR1 MNHEY and CDR2 SVGEGT. Losses at the gene ends were 4 bases for V and 5 bases for J; bases not matched to a gene: 7. Here the CDR3 reads CASSWSQGGTEAFF. CDR3 coding DNA: TGTGCCAGCAGTTGGAGTCAGGGGGGGACTGAAGCTTTCTTT.

This clonotype was counted at least ten times. The rearrangement uses TRBV12-3 or TRBV12-4 and TRBJ2-3; the D gene is possibly TRBD2 (7 bases). Trimming cost V 7 bases and J 4 bases, with 12 bases left between them. CDR3 length: 13 amino acids. The CDR3 nucleotides read TGTGCCAGCATGAGGGGGGGTCCAGATACGCAGTATTTT. Amino acid sequence: CASMRGGPDTQYF.

In its sample, this clonotype was seen many times. The gene calls are TRBV10-3 and TRBJ2-7, with 7 positions matching TRBD2. Germline V gene sequence: CDR1 ENHRY, CDR2 SYGVKD. V gave up 6 bases and J gave up 6 bases; unmatched junction bases: 2. The CDR3 sequence is 11 residues long. The CDR3: CAISPGGEQYF. The CDR3 nucleotides are TGTGCCATCAGCCCGGGAGGCGAGCAGTACTTC.

This chain links TRBV29-1 with TRBJ2-5; D ambiguous. The CDR3 sequence is 12 residues long. Trimming shortened V by 4 bases and J by 2 bases, and 8 bases separated the two germline ends. Germline CDR1 and CDR2: SQVTM and ANQGSEA. The CDR3, as DNA: TGCAGCGTTGGACGGTTGCAAGAGACCCAGTACTTC. Translated: CSVGRLQETQYF.

This rearrangement joins TRBV12-3 or TRBV12-4 to TRBJ1-4; D ambiguous. The CDR3 sequence is 14 residues long. V was pared by 3 bases and J by 7 bases, with 12 bases between. The CDR3 spells CASSFLSPGEKLFF. CDR3 in DNA: TGTGCCAGCAGTTTTTTGTCCCCCGGTGAAAAACTGTTTTTT.

To note about this clonotype: At one of its ends the junction is not consistent with the germline gene, which may arise from a read error. CDR3: CASSFLTGTGKETRCF. In nucleotides, the CDR3 is TGTGCCAGCAGCTTCTTAACCGGGACAGGGAAAGAGACCCGGTGCTTC. The chain recombines TRBV7-4 with TRBJ2-5; 9 positions agree with TRBD1. The CDR3 loop spans 16 amino acids. Germline assignment: CDR1 SGHVT and CDR2 SQSDAQ.

This clonotype was seen many times. The V gene is TRBV2, the J gene TRBJ1-1, with a tentative D call TRBD1 (5 bases). CDR3 length: 12 residues. Germline-derived CDR1 and CDR2 are SNHLY and FYNNEI. V was clipped by 11 bases and J by 8 bases, with 18 bases between them. CDR3 loop: CAGGGGRAEAFF. CDR3 sequence (DNA): TGTGCCGGCGGCGGGGGACGAGCCGAAGCTTTCTTT.

This clonotype was counted many times. V gene TRBV7-9 combines with J gene TRBJ1-1; D is unresolved. The CDR3 runs 14 residues. CDR1 and CDR2 (germline): SEHNR, FQNEAQ (reference sequence). The V end lost 4 bases, the J end lost 0 bases, and 9 bases lay between the germline ends. CDR3 sequence (DNA): TGTGCCAGCAGCTCAAGCTCGATGAACACTGAAGCTTTCTTT. It encodes CASSSSSMNTEAFF. Drawing the rest from reference TRBV7-9 and TRBJ1-1, the complete variable domain is DTGVSQNPRHKITKRGQNVTFRCDPISEHNRLYWYRQTLGQGPEFLTYFQNEAQLEKSRLLSDRFSAERPKGSFSTLEIQRTEQGDSAMYLCASSSSSMNTEAFFGQGTRLTVV.